This T cell receptor beta chain was recorded in a study of cytomegalovirus exposure and HLA in healthy donors. About the study: A later analysis reported the 90 to 150 validation repertoires used the same platform as the roughly 700 first-cohort repertoires.

Data came from immunoSEQ multiplex PCR; TCRdb stores just in-frame clones and leaves some out. The sample has some 67,000 clones, approximately 94% seen once. The ends were cut back, 0 bases at V and 10 bases at J, with 13 bases in the middle. CDR1 is ENHRY and CDR2 is SYGVKD in the germline V gene. The CDR3 runs 14 residues. This chain uses TRBV10-3 with TRBJ1-5; TRBD1 might be the D (5 bases). The source is a woman under 30 in good health and CMV-seronegative. The sequenced sample consisted of PBMCs. The CDR3 DNA reads TGTGCCATCAGTGAGTCCGGGGGAGTAAGCCCCCAGCATTTT. Protein sequence: CAISESGGVSPQHF.